The following is a T cell receptor beta chain sequence with its context. This specimen comes from a study of blood T cell repertoires in COVID-19. The wider study: Whether acute or convalescent, the COVID-19 samples came from the United States, Italy and Spain. PBMCs, B-cell-depleted T cells, or T cells provided the cDNA or gDNA that made up the material.

As handled by the study authors: Reference gene primer amplification in the assay estimated nucleated cell counts. Only in-frame clones appear in the TCRdb table, and some are missing; sequencing was by immunoSEQ multiplex PCR. V and J calls and clone size are given by that table; D and trimming were obtained from the DNA. The sample lists around 28,000 clones; roughly 87% were seen once. The length of the CDR3 is 16 residues. The V and J ends lost 11 bases and 5 bases respectively, with 27 bases between them. From germline, CDR1 is ENHRY and CDR2 SYGVKD. The source of this sequence is a human donor in a cohort sampled during active COVID-19. Material: peripheral blood. The gene calls are TRBV10-3 and TRBJ2-5; TRBD1 is a possible D gene (6 bases). The CDR3 DNA is TGTGCCCCCCGCCCCTTGGAAGGGGGAGCTCGCGAGACCCAGTACTTC. Protein: CAPRPLEGGARETQYF.